This T cell receptor beta chain was obtained from a study of blood T cell repertoires in COVID-19. About the study: COVID-19 samples from acute and convalescent phases originated in the United States, Italy and Spain. From T cells, B-cell-depleted T cells, or PBMCs came the material, which was cDNA or gDNA.

This CDR3 region has 14 residues. Germline lookup yields CDR1 MNHEY and CDR2 SVGAGI. The V gene lost 4 bases and the J gene lost 1 base, with 10 bases spanning the gap. How the authors handled the data: Reference gene primers were amplified, and this amplification served to estimate nucleated cell counts. Using immunoSEQ multiplex PCR, the repertoire was profiled, and TCRdb retains in-frame clones only, with some absent. The V and J calls and clone size were taken over from that table, and D and trimming were inferred from the DNA. The sample yields tens of thousands of clones, about 85% seen once. The chain carries TRBV6-5 and TRBJ1-1; D is unclear. The specimen sequenced was peripheral blood. The sequence came from a human donor in a cohort sampled during active COVID-19. For the CDR3, the DNA is TGTGCCAGCAGTTCGACGGGGAGGAACACTGAAGCTTTCTTT. Its translation: CASSSTGRNTEAFF.